A single sample gave rise to the 15 T cell receptor beta chains below, sequenced in a study of T-cell reconstitution after alpha-beta-depleted transplantation in children (dated by TCRdb to the mid-2010s). What this sample's treatment or condition label stands for: allogeneic hematopoietic cell transplantation with graft depleted of TCRalphabeta T cells and CD19 B cells. To prepare the library, PCR was applied. TCRdb records Illumina HiSeq 2500 as the sequencer. To normalize quantification of the TCRbeta repertoire, the TCR libraries were built with molecular barcoding that relied on unique molecular identifiers. TCRdb reworked the public reads: Q25 trimming with fastp, MiXCR clone assembly, productive beta chains retained. Each CDR3 protein gets just one entry, which takes the most common genes and DNA from the rows behind it. The sample table contains around 700,000 distinct CDR3 sequences; only one count was recorded for around 12% of them. The ten biggest clones cover 0.79% of the sample.

The sample in question was PBMCs, obtained before TCRalphabeta/CD19-depleted stem cell transplant. Receptors were obtained from a girl aged 2-10 years with congenital amegakaryocytic thrombocytopenia, due to receive a stem cell transplant.

The CDR3 DNA reads as TGTGCCAGCTTAGGGGGGGGGCGATCGGAGCAGTACTTC. Protein: CASLGGGRSEQYF. V and J are TRBV7-2 and TRBJ2-7; tentative D call: TRBD2 (7 bases). CDR3 size: 13 residues. CDR1 and CDR2 from the germline V gene are SGHTA and FQGNSA. Trimming took 8 bases from V and 7 from J, leaving 18 bases between them.

This clonotype was observed at least ten times. This rearrangement joins TRBV27 to TRBJ2-3; 10 bases agree with TRBD2. There are 19 residues in the CDR3. V lost 4 bases, J lost 2 bases, and 15 bases stayed unmatched. Germline CDR1 and CDR2: MNHEY and SMNVEV (reference sequence). The CDR3 loop is CASSSPSGRAITSTDTQYF. CDR3 nucleotides: TGTGCCAGCAGTTCCCCCAGCGGGAGGGCAATAACGTCCACAGATACGCAGTATTTT.

This clonotype occurred many times. The rearrangement joins TRBV12-3 or TRBV12-4 to TRBJ1-2, with 8 bases matching TRBD1. V lost 5 bases and J lost 6; bases outside the gene matches: 5. This CDR3 comprises 13 residues. The CDR3 region has the DNA TGTGCCAGCAGTCCCGACAGGGGCAATGGCTACACCTTC. It is translated as CASSPDRGNGYTF.

This clonotype has at least ten counts. This sequence joins TRBV20-1 and TRBJ1-1; 9 nucleotides match TRBD1. CDR3 length: 16 amino acids. V gave up 3 bases and J gave up 4 bases; unmatched junction bases: 12. Germline CDR1 and CDR2: DFQATT and SNEGSKA (reference sequence). Here the CDR3 reads CSARILRGTGPTEAFF. The CDR3 coding sequence is TGCAGTGCTAGGATTCTCCGGGGGACAGGGCCCACTGAAGCTTTCTTT.

V gene TRBV5-1 combines with J gene TRBJ2-1, with 12 bases aligning to TRBD2. CDR3 length equals 17 residues. Germline CDR1 and CDR2: SGHRS and YFSETQ. V shed 2 bases and J 6 bases; nucleotides not matched to a gene: 9. The CDR3 spells CASSLGLAGNEFNEQFF. Here the CDR3 DNA reads TGCGCCAGCAGCTTAGGACTAGCGGGAAATGAGTTCAATGAGCAGTTCTTC.

As for this clonotype: A much larger clone sits a single nucleotide away, making a read error possible. The V and J genes are TRBV7-3 and TRBJ2-1, with 9 bases identical to TRBD2. CDR3 length equals 16 residues. J was trimmed by 2 bases and V by 1 base; bases with no gene match: 3. The germline gives CDR1 SGHTA, CDR2 FQGTGA. The CDR3 is CASSLSLAGPYNEQFF. CDR3 DNA sequence: TGTGCCAGCAGCTTAAGCCTAGCGGGACCCTACAATGAGCAGTTCTTC.

At least ten counts were recorded for this clonotype. V is TRBV9 and J is TRBJ2-7; D may be TRBD1 (5 bases). CDR1 and CDR2 (germline): SGDLS, YYNGEE. Trimming took 4 bases from V and 7 from J, leaving 18 bases between them. This CDR3 has 14 residues. CDR3 nucleotide sequence: TGTGCCAGCAGCTACGGACAAGGCCGATCAGAGCAGTACTTC. Its protein product is CASSYGQGRSEQYF.

This clonotype was observed a handful of times. This sequence joins TRBV5-1 and TRBJ2-1; no clear D gene. The CDR3 covers 14 residues. V was trimmed by 1 base and J by 6 bases, leaving 11 bases between them. Germline-derived CDR1 and CDR2 are SGHRS and YFSETQ. The CDR3 loop is CASSLLALLNEQFF. In nucleotides, the CDR3 is TGCGCCAGCAGCTTGCTTGCTTTGCTCAATGAGCAGTTCTTC. The full variable domain, its missing parts supplied by reference TRBV5-1 and TRBJ2-1, is KAGVTQTPRYLIKTRGQQVTLSCSPISGHRSVSWYQQTPGQGLQFLFEYFSETQRNKGNFPGRFSGRQFSNSRSEMNVSTLELGDSALYLCASSLLALLNEQFFGPGTRLTVL.

This clonotype was detected a few times. This sequence joins TRBV3-1 and TRBJ2-1; perhaps D is TRBD1 or TRBD2 (5 bases each). Germline V gives CDR1 LGHDT, CDR2 YNNKEL (reference sequence). CDR3 length: 17 residues. V lost 0 bases and J lost 3, with 15 bases in between. The CDR3 DNA follows: TGTGCCAGCAGCCAAGACCCCGGGACGGCGGGCTACAATGAGCAGTTCTTC. It translates to CASSQDPGTAGYNEQFF.

The gene calls are TRBV6-1 and TRBJ1-2, with TRBD1 as a possible D gene (5 bases). Trimming shortened V by 7 bases and J by 1 base, and 10 bases separated the two germline ends. Germline V lookup: CDR1 MNHNS, CDR2 SASEGT. CDR3 length equals 13 residues. The CDR3 sequence: CASTTGHNYGYTF. The CDR3 DNA reads as TGTGCCAGCACAACCGGACATAACTATGGCTACACCTTC.

The chain couples TRBV20-1 to TRBJ2-1; 11 bases agree with TRBD2. Germline V gives CDR1 DFQATT, CDR2 SNEGSKA (reference sequence). This CDR3 region has 15 residues. Germline trimming cut 0 bases from V and 7 bases from J; bases unmatched to any gene: 5. CDR3 nucleotides: TGCAGTGCTAGAGATACTAGCGGGAGAGTGAATGAGCAGTTCTTC. It codes for CSARDTSGRVNEQFF.

This clonotype was detected many times. The chain employs TRBV20-1 and TRBJ2-1; 7 bases map to TRBD2. CDR1 DFQATT and CDR2 SNEGSKA come from the germline V gene (reference sequence). This CDR3 has 16 amino acids. Trimming took 0 bases from V and 3 from J; bases not matched to a gene: 8. CDR3 nucleotide sequence: TGCAGTGCTAGAGAAGGCGGGAGTGGGGTCTACAATGAGCAGTTCTTC. It specifies CSAREGGSGVYNEQFF.

This chain uses TRBV11-3 with TRBJ2-1; 14 nucleotides line up with TRBD2. The length of the CDR3 is 16 residues. CDR1 and CDR2 from the germline V gene are SGHNT and YENEEA. V trimming: 5 bases; J trimming: 8 bases; junction bases outside the gene matches: 8. The DNA for the CDR3 is TGTGCCAGCAGCGAAAGACTAGCGGGAGGGCAGGATGAGCAGTTCTTC. Its protein is CASSERLAGGQDEQFF.

The table lists this clonotype with many counts. This rearrangement joins TRBV25-1 to TRBJ2-4, with D unclear. There are 16 residues in the CDR3. V was clipped by 1 base and J by 0 bases, with 10 bases between them. Germline V CDR1 and CDR2: MGHDK, SYGVNS. The CDR3 here is CASSESRVAAKNIQYF. CDR3 bases: TGTGCCAGCAGTGAATCTAGGGTCGCAGCCAAAAACATTCAGTACTTC. The whole variable domain, remainder taken from reference TRBV25-1 and TRBJ2-4, is EADIYQTPRYLVIGTGKKITLECSQTMGHDKMYWYQQDPGMELHLIHYSYGVNSTEKGDLSSESTVSRIRTEHFPLTLESARPSHTSQYLCASSESRVAAKNIQYFGAGTRLSVL.

This sequence joins TRBV7-9 and TRBJ2-1, with TRBD2 as a possible D gene (6 bases). The CDR3 has 15 residues. Germline V gives CDR1 SEHNR, CDR2 FQNEAQ (reference sequence). Trimming cost V 5 bases and J 4 bases, with 15 bases left between them. The CDR3 nucleotides read TGTGCCAGCAGCGCGTTGGGACTTCGTTACAATGAGCAGTTCTTC. The encoded protein is CASSALGLRYNEQFF.